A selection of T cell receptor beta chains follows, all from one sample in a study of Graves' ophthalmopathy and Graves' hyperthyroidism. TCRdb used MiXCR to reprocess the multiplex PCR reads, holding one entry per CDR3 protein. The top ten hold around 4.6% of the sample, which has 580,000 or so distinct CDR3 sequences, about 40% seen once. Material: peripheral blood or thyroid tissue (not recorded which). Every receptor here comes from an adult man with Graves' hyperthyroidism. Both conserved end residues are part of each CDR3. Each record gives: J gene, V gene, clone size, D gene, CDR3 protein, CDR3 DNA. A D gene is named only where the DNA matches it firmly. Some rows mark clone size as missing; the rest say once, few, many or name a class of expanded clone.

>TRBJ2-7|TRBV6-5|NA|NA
CASSYTWSEQYF
TGTGCCAGCAGTTACACATGGAGCGAGCAGTACTTC
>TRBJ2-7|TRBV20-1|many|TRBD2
CSVWEGRGGEQYF
TGCAGTGTCTGGGAGGGCCGAGGTGGCGAGCAGTACTTC
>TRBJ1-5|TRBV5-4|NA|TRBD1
CASSLTGAGKPQHF
TGTGCCAGCAGCCTTACAGGGGCCGGTAAGCCCCAGCATTTT
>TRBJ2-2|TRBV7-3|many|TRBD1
CASSPRAGDRNTGELFF
TGTGCCAGCAGCCCCCGCGCCGGGGACAGGAACACCGGGGAGCTGTTTTTT
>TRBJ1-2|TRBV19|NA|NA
CASSIGANTNYGYTF
TGTGCCAGTAGTATAGGAGCAAACACTAACTATGGCTACACCTTC
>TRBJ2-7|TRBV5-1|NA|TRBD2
CASSQDPGLAFSYEQYF
TGCGCCAGCAGCCAAGATCCCGGACTAGCGTTCTCCTACGAGCAGTACTTC
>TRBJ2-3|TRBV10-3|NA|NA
CAIEKGGSDTQYF
TGTGCCATCGAAAAGGGGGGGTCAGATACGCAGTATTTT
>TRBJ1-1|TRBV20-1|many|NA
CSARGWDTEAFF
TGCAGTGCTAGAGGCTGGGACACTGAAGCTTTCTTT
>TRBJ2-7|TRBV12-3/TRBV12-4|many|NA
CASSRSVSYEQYF
TGTGCCAGCAGTCGGTCGGTCTCCTACGAGCAGTACTTC
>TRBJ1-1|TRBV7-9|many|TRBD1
CASSLPGQGITEAFF
TGTGCCAGCAGCTTGCCGGGACAGGGTATCACTGAAGCTTTCTTT
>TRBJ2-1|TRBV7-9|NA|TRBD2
CASSVVGGSGNEQFF
TGTGCCAGCAGCGTAGTGGGCGGGAGTGGCAATGAGCAGTTCTTC
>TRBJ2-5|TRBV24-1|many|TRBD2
CATSADREAGETQYF
TGTGCCACCAGTGCGGACCGGGAGGCCGGAGAGACCCAGTACTTC
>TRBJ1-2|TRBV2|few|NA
CASSGTEFNYGYTF
TGTGCCAGCAGTGGGACAGAATTTAACTATGGCTACACCTTC
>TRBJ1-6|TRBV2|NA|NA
CASSEAPQVGSPLHF
TGTGCCAGCAGTGAAGCGCCCCAGGTCGGTTCACCCCTCCACTTT
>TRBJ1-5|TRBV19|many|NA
CASSIRREESHPQHF
TGTGCCAGTAGTATACGCAGGGAAGAGTCTCACCCCCAGCATTTT
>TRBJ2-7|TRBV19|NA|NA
CASTTVLTGNIYEQYF
TGTGCCAGTACCACAGTCCTAACAGGGAATATCTACGAGCAGTACTTC
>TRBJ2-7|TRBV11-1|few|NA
CASTSPQVYEQYF
TGTGCCAGCACCTCTCCCCAGGTATACGAGCAGTACTTC
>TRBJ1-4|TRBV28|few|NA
CASTREGISKLFF
TGTGCCAGCACGAGGGAGGGGATAAGTAAACTGTTTTTT
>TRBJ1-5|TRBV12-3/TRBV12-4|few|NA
CASSIIEGQPQHF
TGTGCCAGCAGTATAATAGAGGGTCAGCCCCAGCATTTT
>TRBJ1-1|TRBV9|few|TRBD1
CASSVGQGNEAFF
TGTGCCAGCAGCGTAGGACAGGGGAATGAAGCTTTCTTT
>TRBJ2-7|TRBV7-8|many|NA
CASSLAQGPYEQYF
TGTGCCAGCAGCTTAGCACAGGGACCTTACGAGCAGTACTTC
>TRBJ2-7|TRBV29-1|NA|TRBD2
CSVGASGSYEQYF
TGCAGCGTTGGAGCTAGCGGGTCCTACGAGCAGTACTTC
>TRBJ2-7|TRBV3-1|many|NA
CASSQGHSSYEQYF
TGTGCCAGCAGCCAAGGCCACTCTTCCTACGAGCAGTACTTC
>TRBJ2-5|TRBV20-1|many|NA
CSAVGLFSETQYF
TGCAGTGCGGTAGGGCTATTCTCAGAGACCCAGTACTTC
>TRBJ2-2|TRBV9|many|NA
CASSVAVGDTGELFF
TGTGCCAGCAGCGTAGCCGTGGGGGACACCGGGGAGCTGTTTTTT
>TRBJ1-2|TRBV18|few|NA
CASSPTRTNYGYTF
TGTGCCAGCTCACCGACAAGAACTAACTATGGCTACACCTTC
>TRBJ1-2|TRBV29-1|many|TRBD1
CSVSPGQGAVGYTF
TGCAGCGTATCACCGGGACAGGGGGCAGTCGGCTACACCTTC
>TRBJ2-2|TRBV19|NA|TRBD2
CASSPRPGTSGNTGELFF
TGTGCCAGTAGTCCTAGGCCCGGGACTAGCGGGAACACCGGGGAGCTGTTTTTT
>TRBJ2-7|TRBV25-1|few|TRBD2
CASSESRLGRKYEQYF
TGTGCCAGCAGTGAATCTCGTCTCGGGAGGAAGTACGAGCAGTACTTC
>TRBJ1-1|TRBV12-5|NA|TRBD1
CASGLVTGGDTEAFF
TGTGCTAGTGGTTTGGTAACAGGGGGAGACACTGAAGCTTTCTTT
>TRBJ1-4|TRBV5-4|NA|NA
CASSWAGEKLFF
TGTGCCAGCAGCTGGGCCGGGGAAAAACTGTTTTTT
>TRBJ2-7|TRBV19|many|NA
CASSIRQETYYEQYF
TGTGCCAGTAGTATCCGACAGGAAACTTACTACGAGCAGTACTTC
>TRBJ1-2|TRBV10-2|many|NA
CASLGGTLGYGYTF
TGCGCCAGCCTTGGAGGGACTCTGGGCTATGGCTACACCTTC
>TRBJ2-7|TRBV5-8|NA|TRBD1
CASSQPGQGPYEQYF
TGTGCCAGCAGCCAGCCGGGACAGGGACCCTACGAGCAGTACTTC
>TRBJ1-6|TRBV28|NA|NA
CASRMTRYNSPLHF
TGTGCCAGCAGAATGACCAGGTATAATTCACCCCTCCACTTT
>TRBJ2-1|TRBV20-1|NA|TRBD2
CSATSGGSYNEQFF
TGCAGTGCAACTAGCGGGGGCTCCTACAATGAGCAGTTCTTC
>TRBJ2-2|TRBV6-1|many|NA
CASSEELASTGELFF
TGTGCCAGCAGTGAAGAACTCGCCAGCACCGGGGAGCTGTTTTTT
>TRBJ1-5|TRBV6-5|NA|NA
CASSYRGGDQPQHF
TGTGCCAGCAGTTACCGGGGGGGCGATCAGCCCCAGCATTTT
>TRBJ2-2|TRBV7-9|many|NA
CASSQVGTGELFF
TGTGCCAGCAGCCAAGTAGGCACCGGGGAGCTGTTTTTT
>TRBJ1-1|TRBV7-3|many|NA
CASSVRGGDTEAFF
TGTGCCAGCAGCGTCAGGGGTGGTGACACTGAAGCTTTCTTT
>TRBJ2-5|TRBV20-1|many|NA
CSARDQGGPWYF
TGCAGTGCTAGAGATCAAGGGGGGCCCTGGTACTTC
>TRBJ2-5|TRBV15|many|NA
CATSRAWGGPQETQYF
TGTGCCACCAGCAGAGCCTGGGGGGGCCCCCAAGAGACCCAGTACTTC
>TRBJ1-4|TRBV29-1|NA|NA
CSVGGRDGGEKLFF
TGCAGCGTAGGGGGACGGGACGGGGGCGAAAAACTGTTTTTT
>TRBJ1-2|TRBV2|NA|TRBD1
CAGGQVGFHF
TGTGCCGGAGGACAGGTGGGCTTCCACTTC
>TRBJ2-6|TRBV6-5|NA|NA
CASSLQPGRGRSGANVLTF
TGTGCCAGCAGCTTACAACCAGGGAGGGGGCGAAGTGGGGCCAACGTCCTGACTTTC
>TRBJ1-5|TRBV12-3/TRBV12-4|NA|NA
CASSWATNQPQHF
TGTGCCAGCAGTTGGGCCACCAATCAGCCCCAGCATTTT